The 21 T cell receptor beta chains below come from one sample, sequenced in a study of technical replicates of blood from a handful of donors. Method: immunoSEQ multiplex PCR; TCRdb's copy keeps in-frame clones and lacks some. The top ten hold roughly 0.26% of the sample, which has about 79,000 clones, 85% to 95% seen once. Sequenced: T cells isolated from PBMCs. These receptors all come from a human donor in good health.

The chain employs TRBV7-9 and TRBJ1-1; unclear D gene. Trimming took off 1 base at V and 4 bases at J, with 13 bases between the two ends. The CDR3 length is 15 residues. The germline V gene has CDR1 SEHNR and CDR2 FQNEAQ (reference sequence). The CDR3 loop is CASSLELGGGTEAFF. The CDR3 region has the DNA TGTGCCAGCAGCTTAGAGCTTGGAGGAGGCACTGAAGCTTTCTTT. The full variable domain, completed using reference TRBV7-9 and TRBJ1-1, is DTGVSQNPRHKITKRGQNVTFRCDPISEHNRLYWYRQTLGQGPEFLTYFQNEAQLEKSRLLSDRFSAERPKGSFSTLEIQRTEQGDSAMYLCASSLELGGGTEAFFGQGTRLTVV.

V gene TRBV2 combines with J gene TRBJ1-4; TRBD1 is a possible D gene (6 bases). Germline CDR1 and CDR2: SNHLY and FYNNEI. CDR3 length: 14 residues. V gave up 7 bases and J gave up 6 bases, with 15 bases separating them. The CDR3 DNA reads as TGTGCCAGCACCCGAAGTGGGGGCGATGAAAAACTGTTTTTT. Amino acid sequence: CASTRSGGDEKLFF.

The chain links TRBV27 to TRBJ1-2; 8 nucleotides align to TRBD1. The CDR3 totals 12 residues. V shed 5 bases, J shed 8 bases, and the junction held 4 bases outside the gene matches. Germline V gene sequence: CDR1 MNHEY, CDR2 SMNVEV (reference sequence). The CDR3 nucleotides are TGTGCCAGCAGTCTCAGGGGGCTGGGCTACACCTTC. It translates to CASSLRGLGYTF.

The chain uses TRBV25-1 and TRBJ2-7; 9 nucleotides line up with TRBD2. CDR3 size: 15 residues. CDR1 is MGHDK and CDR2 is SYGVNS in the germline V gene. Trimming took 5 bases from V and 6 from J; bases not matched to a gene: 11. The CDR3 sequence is CASSMAGGPWGEQYF. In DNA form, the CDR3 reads TGTGCCAGCAGTATGGCGGGAGGGCCATGGGGCGAGCAGTACTTC.

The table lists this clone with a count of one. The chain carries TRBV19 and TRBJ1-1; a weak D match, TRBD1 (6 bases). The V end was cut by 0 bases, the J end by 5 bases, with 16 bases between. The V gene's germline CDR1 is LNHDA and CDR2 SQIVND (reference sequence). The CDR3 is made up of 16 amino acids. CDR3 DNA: TGTGCCAGTAGTATAGACCCCGGCGGCAGGGGTACTGAAGCTTTCTTT. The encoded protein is CASSIDPGGRGTEAFF.

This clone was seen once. CDR3 sequence (DNA): TGTGCCAGCAGCCCCCGGGGACAGGAAAATGAAAAACTGTTTTTT. It encodes CASSPRGQENEKLFF. The chain combines TRBV7-9 with TRBJ1-4, with TRBD1 matching over 8 bases. In germline, CDR1 is SEHNR, CDR2 FQNEAQ (reference sequence). The CDR3 consists of 15 residues. Germline trimming cut 5 bases from V and 5 bases from J; bases unmatched to any gene: 7.

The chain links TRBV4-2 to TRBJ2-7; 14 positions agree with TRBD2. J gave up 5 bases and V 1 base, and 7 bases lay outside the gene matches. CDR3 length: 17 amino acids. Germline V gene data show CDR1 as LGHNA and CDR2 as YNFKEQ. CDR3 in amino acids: CASSQAPGTSGGDEQYF. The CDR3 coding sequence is TGTGCCAGCAGCCAAGCCCCAGGGACTAGCGGGGGCGACGAGCAGTACTTC.

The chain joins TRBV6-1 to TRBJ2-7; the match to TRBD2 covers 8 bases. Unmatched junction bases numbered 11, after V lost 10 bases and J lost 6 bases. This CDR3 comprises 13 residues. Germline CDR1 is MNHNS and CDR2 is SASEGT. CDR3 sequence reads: CATLSGILSEQYF. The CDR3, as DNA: TGTGCCACCCTTAGCGGGATTCTAAGCGAGCAGTACTTC.

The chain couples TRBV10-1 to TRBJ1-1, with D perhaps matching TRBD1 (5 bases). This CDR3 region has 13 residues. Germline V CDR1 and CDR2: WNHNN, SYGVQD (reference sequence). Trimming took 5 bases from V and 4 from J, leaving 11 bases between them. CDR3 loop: CASSRGFGTEAFF. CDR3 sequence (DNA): TGCGCCAGCAGTCGGGGGTTCGGCACTGAAGCTTTCTTT.

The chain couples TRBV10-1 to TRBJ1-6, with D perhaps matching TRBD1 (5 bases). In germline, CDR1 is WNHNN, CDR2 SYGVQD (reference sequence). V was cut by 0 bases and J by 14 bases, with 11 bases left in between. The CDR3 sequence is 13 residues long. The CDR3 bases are TGCGCCAGCAGTGAGTCAACCGGGGGTGCCCTCCACTTT. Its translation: CASSESTGGALHF.

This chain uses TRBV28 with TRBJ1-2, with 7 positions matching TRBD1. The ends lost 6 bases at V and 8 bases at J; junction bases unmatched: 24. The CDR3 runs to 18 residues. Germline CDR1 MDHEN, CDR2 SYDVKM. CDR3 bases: TGTGCCAGCAGCCCTAGGAAACCCGGGACAGCCATCCCCTTCGGCTACACCTTC. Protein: CASSPRKPGTAIPFGYTF.

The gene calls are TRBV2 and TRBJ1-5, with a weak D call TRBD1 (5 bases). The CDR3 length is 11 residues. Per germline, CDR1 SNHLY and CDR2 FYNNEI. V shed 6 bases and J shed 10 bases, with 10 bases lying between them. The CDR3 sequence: CASSAGSPQHF. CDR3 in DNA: TGTGCCAGCAGCGCAGGGTCTCCCCAGCATTTT.

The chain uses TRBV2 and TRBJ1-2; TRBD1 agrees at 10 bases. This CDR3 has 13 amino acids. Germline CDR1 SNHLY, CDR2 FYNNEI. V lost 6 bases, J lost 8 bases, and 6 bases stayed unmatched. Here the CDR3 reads CASRADRGTGYTF. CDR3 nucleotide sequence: TGTGCCAGCAGGGCGGACAGGGGGACCGGCTACACCTTC.

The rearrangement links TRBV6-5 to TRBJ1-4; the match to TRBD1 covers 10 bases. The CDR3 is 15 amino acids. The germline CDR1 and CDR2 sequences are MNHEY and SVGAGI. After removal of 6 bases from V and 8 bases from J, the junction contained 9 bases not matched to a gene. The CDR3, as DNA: TGTGCCAGCAGAGAGGGGGACAGGGGAGGAGAAAAACTGTTTTTT. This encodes CASREGDRGGEKLFF.

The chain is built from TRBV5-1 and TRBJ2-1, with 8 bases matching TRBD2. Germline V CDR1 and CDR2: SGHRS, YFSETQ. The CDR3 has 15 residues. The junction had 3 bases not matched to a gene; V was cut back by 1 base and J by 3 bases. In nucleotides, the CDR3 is TGCGCCAGCAGCTTGTCTAGCGGGTACTACAATGAGCAGTTCTTC. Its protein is CASSLSSGYYNEQFF.

The CDR3 nucleotides are TGTGCCAGCCTAGACCTCTCCTGGAATGCGAGCAATCAGCCCCAGCATTTT. This sequence encodes CASLDLSWNASNQPQHF. This sequence joins TRBV27 and TRBJ1-5, with unresolved D. The germline CDR1 and CDR2 sequences are MNHEY and SMNVEV (reference sequence). V was trimmed by 8 bases and J by 1 base, leaving 21 bases between them. The CDR3 is 17 amino acids.

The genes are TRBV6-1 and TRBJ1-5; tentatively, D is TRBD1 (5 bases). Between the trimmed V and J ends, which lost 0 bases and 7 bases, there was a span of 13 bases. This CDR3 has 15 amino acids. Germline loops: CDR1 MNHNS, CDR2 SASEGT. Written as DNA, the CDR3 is TGTGCCAGCAGTGAAGCAACCGGGGGGAAGCAGCCCCAGCATTTT. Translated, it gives CASSEATGGKQPQHF.

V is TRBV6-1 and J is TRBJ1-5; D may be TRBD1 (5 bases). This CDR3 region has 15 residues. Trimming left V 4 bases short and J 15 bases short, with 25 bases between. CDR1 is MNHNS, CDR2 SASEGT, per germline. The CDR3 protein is CASSAPSGEAGHGHF. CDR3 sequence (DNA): TGTGCCAGCAGTGCCCCCTCGGGGGAGGCCGGCCATGGGCATTTT.

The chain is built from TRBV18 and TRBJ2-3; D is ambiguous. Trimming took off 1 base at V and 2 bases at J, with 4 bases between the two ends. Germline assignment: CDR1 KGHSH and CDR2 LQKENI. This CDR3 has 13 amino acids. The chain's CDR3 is CASSPLNTDTQYF. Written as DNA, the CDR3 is TGTGCCAGCTCACCACTAAACACAGATACGCAGTATTTT.

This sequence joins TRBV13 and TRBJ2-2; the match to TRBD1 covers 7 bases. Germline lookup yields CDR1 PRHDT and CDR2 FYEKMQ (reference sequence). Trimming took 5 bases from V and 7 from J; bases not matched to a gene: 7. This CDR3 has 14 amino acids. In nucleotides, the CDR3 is TGTGCCAGCAGCCCCGACAGGGCTAACGGGGAGCTGTTTTTT. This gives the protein CASSPDRANGELFF.

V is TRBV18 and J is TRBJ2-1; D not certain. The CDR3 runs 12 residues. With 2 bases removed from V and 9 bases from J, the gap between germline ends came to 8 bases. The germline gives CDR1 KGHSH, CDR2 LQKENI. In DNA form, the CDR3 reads TGTGCCAGCTCACCATTCCCGGGTGAGCAGTTCTTC. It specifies CASSPFPGEQFF.